This T cell receptor (beta chain) stems from a study of T cell changes during pregnancy in multiple sclerosis. CDR1 and CDR2 (germline): MNHNS, SASEGT. V was shortened by 3 bases and J by 7 bases, with 15 bases between the two germline ends. The CDR3 has 14 residues. This clone is deemed medium-sized (0.01 to 0.1%). Generated by immunoSEQ multiplex PCR, the TCRdb table keeps only in-frame clones and is missing some. Of roughly 38,000 clones in the sample, approximately 90% were seen once. This sequence originates from a female donor with multiple sclerosis, enrolled in a pregnancy study. This material consisted of CD8+ T cells from peripheral blood mononuclear cells, taken before pregnancy. V usage is TRBV6-1 and J usage is TRBJ1-1; D is possibly TRBD1 (5 bases). The CDR3 region is CASSEGPMTVEAFF. The CDR3 bases are TGTGCCAGCAGTGAGGGCCCAATGACAGTTGAAGCTTTCTTT.